These 12 T cell receptor beta chains share one sample of origin, sequenced in a study of CD4 T cells in relation to SARS-CoV-2 and coronaviruses. Produced via immunoSEQ multiplex PCR; TCRdb's table is partial and in-frame only. The sample lists approximately 38,000 clones, around 89% occurring once. Sequencing used memory CD4+ T cells from PBMCs. The receptors here all came from an adult with COVID-19.

The chain carries TRBV4-2 and TRBJ2-7; D perhaps matches TRBD1 (6 bases). Germline lookup yields CDR1 LGHNA and CDR2 YNFKEQ. The V end lost 1 base, the J end lost 3 bases, and 10 bases lay between the germline ends. The CDR3 totals 14 residues. CDR3 loop: CASSQGDNRYEQYF. The CDR3 DNA sequence: TGTGCCAGCAGCCAAGGGGACAACCGCTACGAGCAGTACTTC.

This clone was counted between two and nine times. The chain couples TRBV9 to TRBJ2-2; 9 bases align to TRBD2. V gave up 0 bases and J gave up 3 bases; unmatched junction bases: 6. CDR1 and CDR2 from the germline V gene are SGDLS and YYNGEE. CDR3 size: 17 residues. In DNA form, the CDR3 reads TGTGCCAGCAGCGTAGTAGGTAGCGGGGGCCACACCGGGGAGCTGTTTTTT. Protein: CASSVVGSGGHTGELFF. Full variable domain (missing parts from reference TRBV9 and TRBJ2-2): DSGVTQTPKHLITATGQRVTLRCSPRSGDLSVYWYQQSLDQGLQFLIQYYNGEERAKGNILERFSAQQFPDLHSELNLSSLELGDSALYFCASSVVGSGGHTGELFFGEGSRLTVL.

This chain links TRBV5-5 with TRBJ1-4; the D gene is possibly TRBD1 (5 bases). The germline CDR1 and CDR2 sequences are SGHKS and YYEKEE (reference sequence). The CDR3 has 17 residues. Between the trimmed V and J ends, which lost 1 base and 4 bases, there was a span of 17 bases. The CDR3 DNA follows: TGTGCCAGCAGCTTGAGTCGAATGGGACGGAGTAATGAAAAACTGTTTTTT. Translated: CASSLSRMGRSNEKLFF.

V and J are TRBV7-9 and TRBJ1-1, with D unclear. CDR1 SEHNR and CDR2 FQNEAQ come from the germline V gene (reference sequence). There are 13 residues in the CDR3. Deletions cut 5 bases from V and 11 bases from J, with 18 bases between. CDR3 residues: CASSVGTSYVAFF. The DNA of the CDR3 is TGTGCCAGCAGCGTCGGAACCAGTTACGTTGCTTTCTTT.

The chain is built from TRBV6-1 and TRBJ2-5; D ambiguous. V was trimmed by 1 base and J by 5 bases, leaving 8 bases between them. The CDR3 extends over 13 amino acids. Germline CDR1 and CDR2: MNHNS and SASEGT. For the CDR3, the DNA is TGTGCCAGCAGTGAAGTTCGGCCGGAGACCCAGTACTTC. This translates into CASSEVRPETQYF.

The CDR3 DNA reads as TGTGCCAGCAGTGATAGGGGGGTCGAGCAGTACTTC. Protein: CASSDRGVEQYF. The rearrangement links TRBV6-1 to TRBJ2-7; D tentatively reads TRBD1 or TRBD2 (6 bases each). Germline loops: CDR1 MNHNS, CDR2 SASEGT. V was clipped by 3 bases and J by 6 bases, with 9 bases between them. This CDR3 region has 12 residues.

The rearrangement joins TRBV28 to TRBJ2-7; 14 bases are a match to TRBD2. The CDR3 length is 19 residues. CDR1 is MDHEN, CDR2 SYDVKM, per germline. The J segment lost 3 bases and the V segment lost 6 bases, leaving 16 bases of the junction unmatched. This CDR3 is CASREPGLAGGKADYEQYF. The CDR3, as DNA: TGTGCCAGCAGGGAACCCGGACTAGCGGGGGGCAAGGCTGACTACGAGCAGTACTTC.

The CDR3 region is CASSLITGGRLNTIYF. The CDR3 DNA sequence: TGTGCCAGCAGTTTAATTACGGGGGGTCGCCTAAACACCATATATTTT. V usage is TRBV28 and J usage is TRBJ1-3, with a tentative D call TRBD1 (5 bases). The CDR3 extends over 16 amino acids. The germline V and J ends were trimmed by 2 bases and 6 bases, with 17 bases remaining between them. Germline lookup yields CDR1 MDHEN and CDR2 SYDVKM. Supplemented by reference TRBV28 and TRBJ1-3, the full variable domain reads DVKVTQSSRYLVKRTGEKVFLECVQDMDHENMFWYRQDPGLGLRLIYFSYDVKMKEKGDIPEGYSVSREKKERFSLILESASTNQTSMYLCASSLITGGRLNTIYFGEGSWLTVV.

The chain uses TRBV19 and TRBJ1-2; D not certain. CDR3 length: 13 residues. Germline loops: CDR1 LNHDA, CDR2 SQIVND (reference sequence). V lost 6 bases and J 5 bases, leaving 13 bases between the germline ends. CDR3 amino acids: CASSPAVEYGYTF. For the CDR3, the DNA is TGTGCCAGTAGCCCCGCAGTAGAGTATGGCTACACCTTC.

The V gene is TRBV15, the J gene TRBJ2-6; D gene uncertain. Trimming removed 0 bases at V and 0 bases at J, with 6 bases between. CDR3 length: 16 amino acids. Germline CDR1 reads LNHNV; CDR2 reads YYDKDF (reference sequence). The CDR3 DNA reads as TGTGCCACCAGCAGAGACCGGTTCTCTGGGGCCAACGTCCTGACTTTC. This gives the protein CATSRDRFSGANVLTF.

The chain links TRBV3-1 (or the pseudogene TRBV3-2) to TRBJ1-5; D not resolved. This CDR3 contains 11 residues. Per the germline V gene, CDR1 is LGHDT and CDR2 is YNNKEL (reference sequence). V lost 4 bases to trimming and J lost 5 bases, with 3 bases between them. The CDR3 DNA reads TGTGCCAGCAGCCCGGATCAGCCCCAGCATTTT. This sequence encodes CASSPDQPQHF.

This chain connects TRBV28 to TRBJ1-6, with 10 bases fitting TRBD1. CDR1 and CDR2 (germline): MDHEN, SYDVKM. J was trimmed by 0 bases and V by 8 bases; bases with no gene match: 4. This CDR3 comprises 16 residues. The CDR3 loop reads CASQTGGASYNSPLHF. CDR3 coding DNA: TGTGCCAGCCAGACAGGGGGCGCCTCCTATAATTCACCCCTCCACTTT.